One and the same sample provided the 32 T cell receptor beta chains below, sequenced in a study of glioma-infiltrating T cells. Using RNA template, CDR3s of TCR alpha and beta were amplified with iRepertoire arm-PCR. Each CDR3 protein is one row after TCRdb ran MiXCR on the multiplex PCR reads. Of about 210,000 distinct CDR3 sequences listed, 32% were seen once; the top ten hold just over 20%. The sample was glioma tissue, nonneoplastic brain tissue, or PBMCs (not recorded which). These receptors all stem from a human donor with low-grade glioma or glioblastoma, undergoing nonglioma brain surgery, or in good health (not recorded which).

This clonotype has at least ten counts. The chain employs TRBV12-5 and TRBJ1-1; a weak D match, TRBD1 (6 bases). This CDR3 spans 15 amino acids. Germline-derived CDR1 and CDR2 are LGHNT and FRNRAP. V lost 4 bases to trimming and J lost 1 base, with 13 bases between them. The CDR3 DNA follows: TGTGCTAGTGGTTCACAGGGCCCCTCGAACACTGAAGCTTTCTTT. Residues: CASGSQGPSNTEAFF.

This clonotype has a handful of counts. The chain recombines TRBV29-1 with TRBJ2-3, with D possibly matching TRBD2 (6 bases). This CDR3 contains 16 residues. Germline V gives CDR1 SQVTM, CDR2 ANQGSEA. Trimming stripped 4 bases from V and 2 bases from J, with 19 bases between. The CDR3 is CSVARLVGGFTDTQYF. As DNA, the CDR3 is TGCAGCGTTGCCCGACTTGTTGGAGGGTTCACAGATACGCAGTATTTT.

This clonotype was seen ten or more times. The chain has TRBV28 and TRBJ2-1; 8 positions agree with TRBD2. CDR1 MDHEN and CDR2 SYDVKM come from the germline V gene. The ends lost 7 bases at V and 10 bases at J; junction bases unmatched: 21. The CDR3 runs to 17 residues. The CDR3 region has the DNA TGTGCCAGCATCACTTACCGGGGCGGGGGACTAGACCTCGAGCAGTTCTTC. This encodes CASITYRGGGLDLEQFF.

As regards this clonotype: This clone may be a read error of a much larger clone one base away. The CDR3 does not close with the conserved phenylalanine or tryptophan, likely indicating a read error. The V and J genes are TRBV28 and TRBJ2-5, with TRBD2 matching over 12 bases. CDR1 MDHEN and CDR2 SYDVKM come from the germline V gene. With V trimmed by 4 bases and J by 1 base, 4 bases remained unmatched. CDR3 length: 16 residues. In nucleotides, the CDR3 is TGTGCCAGCAGTTCAGGACTAGCGGGAATCCAAGAGACCCAGTACTTA. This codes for CASSSGLAGIQETQYL.

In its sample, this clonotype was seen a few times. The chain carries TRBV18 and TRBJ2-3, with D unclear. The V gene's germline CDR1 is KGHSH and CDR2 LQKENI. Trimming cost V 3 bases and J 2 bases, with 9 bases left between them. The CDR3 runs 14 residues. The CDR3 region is CASSPSSNTDTQYF. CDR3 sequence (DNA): TGTGCCAGCTCACCTTCCAGTAACACAGATACGCAGTATTTT.

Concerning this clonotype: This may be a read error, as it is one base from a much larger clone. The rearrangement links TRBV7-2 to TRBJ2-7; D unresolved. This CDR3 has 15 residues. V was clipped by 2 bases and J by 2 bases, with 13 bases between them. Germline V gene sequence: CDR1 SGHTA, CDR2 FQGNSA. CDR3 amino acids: CASSLSGNPAYEQYF. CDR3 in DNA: TGTGCCAGCAGCTTATCGGGTAACCCCGCCTACGAGCAGTACTTC.

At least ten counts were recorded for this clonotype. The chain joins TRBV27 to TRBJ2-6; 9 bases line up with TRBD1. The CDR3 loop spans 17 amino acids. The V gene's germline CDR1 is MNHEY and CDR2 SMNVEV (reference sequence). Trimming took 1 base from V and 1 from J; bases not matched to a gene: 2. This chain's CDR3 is CASSLYRGRSGANVLTF. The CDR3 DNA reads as TGTGCCAGCAGTTTATACAGGGGGCGATCTGGGGCCAACGTCCTGACTTTC.

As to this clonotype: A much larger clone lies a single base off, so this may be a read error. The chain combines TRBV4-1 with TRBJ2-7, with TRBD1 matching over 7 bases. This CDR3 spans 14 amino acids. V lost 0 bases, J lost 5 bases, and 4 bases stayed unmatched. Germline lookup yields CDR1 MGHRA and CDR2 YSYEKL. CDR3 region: CASSQDWGTDEQYF. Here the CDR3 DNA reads TGCGCCAGCAGCCAAGACTGGGGGACAGACGAGCAGTACTTC.

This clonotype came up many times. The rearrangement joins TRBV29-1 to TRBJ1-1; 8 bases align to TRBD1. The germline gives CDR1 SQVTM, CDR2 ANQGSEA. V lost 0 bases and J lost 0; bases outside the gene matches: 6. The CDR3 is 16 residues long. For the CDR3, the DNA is TGCAGCGTTGAAGAGGCAGGGGGCGTCTTGAACACTGAAGCTTTCTTT. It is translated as CSVEEAGGVLNTEAFF.

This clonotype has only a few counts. The CDR3 spells CASSMRDRAYGYTF. The CDR3 DNA is TGTGCCAGTAGTATGCGGGACCGCGCCTATGGCTACACCTTC. This chain links TRBV19 with TRBJ1-2; D may be TRBD1 (5 bases). V lost 3 bases to trimming and J lost 4 bases, with 12 bases between them. Per germline, CDR1 LNHDA and CDR2 SQIVND (reference sequence). This CDR3 contains 14 residues. Complete variable domain (other parts from reference TRBV19 and TRBJ1-2): DGGITQSPKYLFRKEGQNVTLSCEQNLNHDAMYWYRQDPGQGLRLIYYSQIVNDFQKGDIAEGYSVSREKKESFPLTVTSAQKNPTAFYLCASSMRDRAYGYTFGSGTRLTVV.

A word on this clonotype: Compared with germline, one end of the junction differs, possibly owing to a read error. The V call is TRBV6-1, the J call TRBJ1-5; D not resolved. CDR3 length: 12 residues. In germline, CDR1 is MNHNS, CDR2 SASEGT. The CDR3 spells CGSRIPSQPQHF. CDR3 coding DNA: TGTGGCAGCAGGATTCCAAGTCAGCCCCAGCATTTT.

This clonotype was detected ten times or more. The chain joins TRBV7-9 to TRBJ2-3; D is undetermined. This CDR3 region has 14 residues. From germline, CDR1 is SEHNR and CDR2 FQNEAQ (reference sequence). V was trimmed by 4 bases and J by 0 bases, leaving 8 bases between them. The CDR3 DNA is TGTGCCAGCAGCTGGACCCTTAGCACAGATACGCAGTATTTT. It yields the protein CASSWTLSTDTQYF.

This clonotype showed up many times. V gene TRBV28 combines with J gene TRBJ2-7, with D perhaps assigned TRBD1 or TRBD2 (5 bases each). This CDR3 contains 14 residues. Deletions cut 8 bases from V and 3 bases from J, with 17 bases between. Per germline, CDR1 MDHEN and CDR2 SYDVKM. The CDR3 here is CASGDGGGSYEQYF. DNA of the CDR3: TGTGCCAGCGGGGATGGTGGGGGAAGCTACGAGCAGTACTTC.

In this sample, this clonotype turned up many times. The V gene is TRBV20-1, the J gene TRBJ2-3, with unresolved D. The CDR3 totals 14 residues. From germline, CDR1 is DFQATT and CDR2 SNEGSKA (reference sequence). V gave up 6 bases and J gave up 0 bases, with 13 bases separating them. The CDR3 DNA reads TGCAGTGCGCAGAGGCAGCGAAGCACAGATACGCAGTATTTT. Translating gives CSAQRQRSTDTQYF.

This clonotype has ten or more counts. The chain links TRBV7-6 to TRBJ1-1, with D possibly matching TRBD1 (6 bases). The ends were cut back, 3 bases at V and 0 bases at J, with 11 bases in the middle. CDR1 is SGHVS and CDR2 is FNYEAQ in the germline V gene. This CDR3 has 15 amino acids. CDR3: CASSFKTGLNTEAFF. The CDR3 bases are TGTGCCAGCAGCTTTAAGACAGGCTTGAACACTGAAGCTTTCTTT. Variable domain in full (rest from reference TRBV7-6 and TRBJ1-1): GAGVSQSPRYKVTKRGQDVALRCDPISGHVSLYWYRQALGQGPEFLTYFNYEAQQDKSGLPNDRFSAERPEGSISTLTIQRTEQRDSAMYRCASSFKTGLNTEAFFGQGTRLTVV.

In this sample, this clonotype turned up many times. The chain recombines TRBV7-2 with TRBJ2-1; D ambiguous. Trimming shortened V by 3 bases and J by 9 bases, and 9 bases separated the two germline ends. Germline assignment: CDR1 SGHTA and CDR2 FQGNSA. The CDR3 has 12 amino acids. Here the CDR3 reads CASSFTVSEQFF. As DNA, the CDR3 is TGTGCCAGCAGCTTCACTGTGAGTGAGCAGTTCTTC.

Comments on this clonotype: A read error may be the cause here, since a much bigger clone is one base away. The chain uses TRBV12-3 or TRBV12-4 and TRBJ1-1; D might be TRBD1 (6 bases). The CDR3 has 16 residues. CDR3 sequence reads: CASSLAIGQMNTGAFF. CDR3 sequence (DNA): TGTGCCAGCAGTTTAGCAATCGGACAGATGAACACTGGAGCTTTCTTT.

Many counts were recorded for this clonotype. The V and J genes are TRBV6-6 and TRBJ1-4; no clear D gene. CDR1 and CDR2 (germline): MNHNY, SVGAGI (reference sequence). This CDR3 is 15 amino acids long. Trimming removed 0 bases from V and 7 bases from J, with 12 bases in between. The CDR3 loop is CASSYSRKGLEKLFF. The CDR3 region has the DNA TGTGCCAGCAGTTACTCGAGAAAGGGCCTTGAAAAACTGTTTTTT.

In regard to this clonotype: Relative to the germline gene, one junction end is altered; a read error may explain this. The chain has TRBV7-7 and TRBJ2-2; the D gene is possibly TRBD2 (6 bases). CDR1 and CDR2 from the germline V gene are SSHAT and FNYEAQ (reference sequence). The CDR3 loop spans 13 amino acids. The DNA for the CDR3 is TGTGCTAGCAGCGGCGGGATCACCGGGGAGCTGTTTTTT. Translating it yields CASSGGITGELFF. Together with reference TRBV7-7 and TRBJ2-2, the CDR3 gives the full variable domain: GAGVSQSPRYKVTKRGQDVTLRCDPISSHATLYWYQQALGQGPEFLTYFNYEAQPDKSGLPSDRFSAERPEGSISTLTIQRTEQRDSAMYRCASSGGITGELFFGEGSRLTVL.

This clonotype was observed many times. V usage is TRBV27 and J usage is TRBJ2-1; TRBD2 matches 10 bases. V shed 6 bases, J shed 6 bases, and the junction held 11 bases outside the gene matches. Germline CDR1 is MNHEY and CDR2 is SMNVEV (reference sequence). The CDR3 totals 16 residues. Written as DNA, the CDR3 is TGTGCCAGCAGCCTACGCCTAGCGGGAGCTGTCAATGAGCAGTTCTTC. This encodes CASSLRLAGAVNEQFF.

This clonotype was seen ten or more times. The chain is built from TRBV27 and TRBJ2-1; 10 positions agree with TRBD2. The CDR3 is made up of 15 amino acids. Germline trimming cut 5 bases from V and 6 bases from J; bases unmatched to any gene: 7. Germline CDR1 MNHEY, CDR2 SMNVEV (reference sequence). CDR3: CASSLAGAGTNEQFF. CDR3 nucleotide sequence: TGTGCCAGCAGTCTAGCGGGAGCCGGCACCAATGAGCAGTTCTTC.

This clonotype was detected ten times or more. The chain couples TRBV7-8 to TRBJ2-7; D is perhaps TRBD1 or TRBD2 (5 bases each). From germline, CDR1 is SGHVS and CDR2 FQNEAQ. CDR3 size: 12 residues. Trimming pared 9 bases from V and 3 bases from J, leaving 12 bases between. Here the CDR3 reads CASRDANYEQYF. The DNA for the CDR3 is TGTGCCAGTCGGGACGCGAACTACGAGCAGTACTTC.

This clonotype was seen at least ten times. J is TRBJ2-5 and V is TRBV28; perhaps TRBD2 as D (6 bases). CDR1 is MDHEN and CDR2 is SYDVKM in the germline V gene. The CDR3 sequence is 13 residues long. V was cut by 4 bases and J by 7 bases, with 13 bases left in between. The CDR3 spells CASSSGSGGTQYF. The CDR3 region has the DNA TGTGCCAGCAGTTCTGGATCCGGGGGGACCCAGTACTTC. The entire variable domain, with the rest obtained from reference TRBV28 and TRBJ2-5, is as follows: DVKVTQSSRYLVKRTGEKVFLECVQDMDHENMFWYRQDPGLGLRLIYFSYDVKMKEKGDIPEGYSVSREKKERFSLILESASTNQTSMYLCASSSGSGGTQYFGPGTRLLVL.

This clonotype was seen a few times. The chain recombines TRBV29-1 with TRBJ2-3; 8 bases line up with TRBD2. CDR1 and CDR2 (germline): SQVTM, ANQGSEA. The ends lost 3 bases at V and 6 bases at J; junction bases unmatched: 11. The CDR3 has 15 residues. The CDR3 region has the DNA TGCAGCGTTGATCGGGGCAGCGGGAGAGGGGATACGCAGTATTTT. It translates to CSVDRGSGRGDTQYF.

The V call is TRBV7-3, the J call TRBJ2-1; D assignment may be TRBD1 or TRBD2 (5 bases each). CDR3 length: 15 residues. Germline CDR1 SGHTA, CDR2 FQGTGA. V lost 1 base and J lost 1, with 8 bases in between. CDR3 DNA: TGTGCCAGCAGCTTAAGTGGGGGATCCTACAATGAGCAGTTCTTC. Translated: CASSLSGGSYNEQFF.

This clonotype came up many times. CDR3: CASSEDRVVPTQYF. The DNA of the CDR3 is TGCGCCAGCAGCGAGGACAGGGTGGTCCCCACGCAGTATTTT. This chain connects TRBV5-1 to TRBJ2-3; TRBD1 aligns across 8 bases. The CDR3 has 14 amino acids. J lost 9 bases, V lost 4 bases, and 10 bases had no gene match. CDR1 and CDR2 (germline): SGHRS, YFSETQ.

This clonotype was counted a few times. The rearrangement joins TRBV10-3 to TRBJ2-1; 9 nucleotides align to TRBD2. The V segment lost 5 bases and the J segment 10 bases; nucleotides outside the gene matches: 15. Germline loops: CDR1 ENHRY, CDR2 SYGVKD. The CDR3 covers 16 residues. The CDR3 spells CAISPPGLAGPYEQFF. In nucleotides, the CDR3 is TGTGCCATCAGTCCCCCGGGACTAGCCGGACCCTACGAGCAGTTCTTC.

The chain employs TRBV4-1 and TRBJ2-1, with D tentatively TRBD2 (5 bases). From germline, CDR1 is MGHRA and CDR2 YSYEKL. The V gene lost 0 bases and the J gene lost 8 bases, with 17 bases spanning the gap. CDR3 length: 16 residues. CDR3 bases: TGCGCCAGCAGCCAAGATCTCGGGGTCGAATTTGATGAGCAGTTCTTC. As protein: CASSQDLGVEFDEQFF.

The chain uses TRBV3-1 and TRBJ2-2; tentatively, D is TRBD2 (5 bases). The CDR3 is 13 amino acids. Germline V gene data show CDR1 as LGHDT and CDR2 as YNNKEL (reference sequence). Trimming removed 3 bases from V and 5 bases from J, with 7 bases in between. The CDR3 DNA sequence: TGTGCCAGCAGCCAGGGCGGGACCGGGGAGCTGTTTTTT. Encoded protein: CASSQGGTGELFF.

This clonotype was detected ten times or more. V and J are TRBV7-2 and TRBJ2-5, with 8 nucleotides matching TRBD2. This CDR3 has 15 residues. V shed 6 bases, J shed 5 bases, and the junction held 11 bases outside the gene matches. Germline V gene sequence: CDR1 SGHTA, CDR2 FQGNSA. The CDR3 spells CASRLGLVVVETQYF. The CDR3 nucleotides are TGTGCCAGCAGACTGGGACTAGTAGTCGTCGAGACCCAGTACTTC.

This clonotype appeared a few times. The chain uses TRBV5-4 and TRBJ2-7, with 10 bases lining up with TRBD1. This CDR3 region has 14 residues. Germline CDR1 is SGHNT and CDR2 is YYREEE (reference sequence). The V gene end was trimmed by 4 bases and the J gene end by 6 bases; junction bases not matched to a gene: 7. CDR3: CASSPGQGTREQYF. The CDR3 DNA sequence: TGTGCCAGCAGCCCGGGACAGGGGACCCGCGAGCAGTACTTC.

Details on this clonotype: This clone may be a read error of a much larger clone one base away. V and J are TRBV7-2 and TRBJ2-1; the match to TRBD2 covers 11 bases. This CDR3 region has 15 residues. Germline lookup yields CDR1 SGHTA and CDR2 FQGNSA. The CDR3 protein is CAGSQTSGTYNEQFF. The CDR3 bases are TGTGCCGGCAGCCAGACTAGCGGGACGTACAATGAGCAGTTCTTC.